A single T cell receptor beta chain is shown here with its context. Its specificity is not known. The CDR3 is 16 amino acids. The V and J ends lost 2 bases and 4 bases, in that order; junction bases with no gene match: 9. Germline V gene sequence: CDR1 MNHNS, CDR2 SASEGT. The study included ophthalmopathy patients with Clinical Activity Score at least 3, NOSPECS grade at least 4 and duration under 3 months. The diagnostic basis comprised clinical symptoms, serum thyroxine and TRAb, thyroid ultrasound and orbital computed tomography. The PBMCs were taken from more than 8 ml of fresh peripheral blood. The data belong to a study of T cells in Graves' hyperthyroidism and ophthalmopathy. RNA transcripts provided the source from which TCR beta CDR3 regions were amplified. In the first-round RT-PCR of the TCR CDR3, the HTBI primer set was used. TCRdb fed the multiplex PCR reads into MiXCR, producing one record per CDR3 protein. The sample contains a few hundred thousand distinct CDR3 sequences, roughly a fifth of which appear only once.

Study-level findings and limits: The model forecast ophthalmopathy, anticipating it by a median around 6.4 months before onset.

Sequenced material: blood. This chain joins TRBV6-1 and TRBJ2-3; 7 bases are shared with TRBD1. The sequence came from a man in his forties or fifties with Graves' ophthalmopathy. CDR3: CASSERLAGGPDTQYF. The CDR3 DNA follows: TGTGCCAGCAGTGAACGGTTGGCAGGGGGACCAGATACGCAGTATTTT.